Described below is a single T cell receptor (beta chain) sequence and its context. The antigen is undetermined. CDR1 and CDR2 (germline): SEHNR, FQNEAQ (reference sequence). The CDR3 is 11 amino acids. This sample stems from a study of monozygotic twins with inflammatory bowel disease. Study-wide findings and caveats: Distinguishing T cell subtypes was not possible. Clonotypes shared with others were fewer in IBD patients than in healthy twins, especially with disease activity. Healthy co-twins, by inverse Simpson, had higher TCRbeta diversity than their siblings with IBD.

TCRdb reprocessed the 5' RACE reads, keeping one entry per CDR3 protein, no DNA. Its table lists approximately 340,000 distinct CDR3 sequences. V usage is TRBV7-9 and J usage is TRBJ2-5. The sequence was obtained from a human donor with ulcerative colitis or Crohn's disease, or a healthy co-twin of an affected twin (not recorded which). The sequenced sample was blood. CDR3 loop: CASSVTETQYF.